These T cell receptor beta chains were read from a single sample in a study of blood T cells in healthy people across ages. TCRdb re-derived calls from the 5' RACE reads in MiXCR, one entry per CDR3 protein. The profile shows about 760,000 distinct CDR3 sequences, 25% of them singletons. This sample also belongs to another study, concerning T cells of mothers and their children.

Sequencing was carried out using blood. The receptors were gathered from a boy aged 5-17 years in good health. Each CDR3 is given with its conserved first and last residue. The order of the fields is D gene, V gene, J gene, clone size, CDR3 DNA, CDR3 protein. The D gene is left open where the match is weak. The size field is filled for only some rows; it gives once, few, many or a size class.

>TRBD2|TRBV10-3|TRBJ2-1|NA
TGTGCCATCAGTGAGGTAGAAGCGGGGGGGCCTAATGAGCAGTTCTTC
CAISEVEAGGPNEQFF
>TRBD2|TRBV15|TRBJ2-7|NA
TGTGCCACCAGTGGGGCGGGGGGCTACGAGCAGTACTTC
CATSGAGGYEQYF
>TRBD1|TRBV3-1|TRBJ1-2|NA
TGTGCCAGCAGCCAAGATTTGACAGGGAGCTATGGCTACACCTTC
CASSQDLTGSYGYTF
>NA|TRBV9|TRBJ2-1|NA
TGTGCCAGCAGCCCCCTTTACAGGGCCGATGAGCAGCTCTTC
CASSPLYRADEQLF
>NA|TRBV7-9|TRBJ2-1|NA
TGTGCCAGCAGCTTAGACCGCGTCTACTACAATGAGCAGTTCTTC
CASSLDRVYYNEQFF
>TRBD1|TRBV7-3|TRBJ2-1|NA
TGTGCCAGCAGCTTGGACAGGGACGGGAATGAGCAGTTCTTC
CASSLDRDGNEQFF
>TRBD1|TRBV10-3|TRBJ2-7|NA
TGTGCCATCAGTTTAATGGGACAGGGATCTCGCGAGCAGTACTTC
CAISLMGQGSREQYF
>TRBD1|TRBV10-3|TRBJ2-5|few
TGTGCCATCAGCACAGGGGTTGGAATTAAGACCCAGTACTTC
CAISTGVGIKTQYF
>NA|TRBV7-2|TRBJ2-5|NA
TGTGCCAGCAGCCCCTGGGTTCGAGGGGGTCAAGAGACCCAGTACTTC
CASSPWVRGGQETQYF
>TRBD1|TRBV7-3|TRBJ2-7|few
TGTGCCAGCAGCCCTGACAGGGGTCAAGTCCACGAGCAGTACTTC
CASSPDRGQVHEQYF